These 17 T cell receptor beta chains were all obtained from the same sample, sequenced in a study of OX40 agonist ivuxolimab in advanced cancers. The protocol was immunoSEQ multiplex PCR, while the TCRdb copy is restricted to in-frame clones and leaves out a portion. The sample records 14,000 or so clones, approximately 93% being singletons. Sequenced here: CD4+ or CD8+ T cells sorted from blood, sampled in a trial of the OX40 agonist ivuxolimab. These receptors came from an adult with an advanced solid tumor such as melanoma, head and neck, liver or kidney cancer.

The genes are TRBV6-5 and TRBJ2-1; 9 bases align to TRBD2. V trimming: 7 bases; J trimming: 5 bases; junction bases outside the gene matches: 6. Germline-derived CDR1 and CDR2 are MNHEY and SVGAGI. This CDR3 is built from 14 residues. The CDR3 region has the DNA TGTGCCAGCACGGTGCTAGCGGGGCACAATGAGCAGTTCTTC. Protein: CASTVLAGHNEQFF.

The chain combines TRBV7-9 with TRBJ2-5, with 11 nucleotides matching TRBD2. The CDR3 spans 15 residues. Germline values: CDR1 SEHNR, CDR2 FQNEAQ (reference sequence). V trimming: 3 bases; J trimming: 5 bases; junction bases outside the gene matches: 5. Here the CDR3 DNA reads TGTGCCAGCAGCTTCCTTTCTAGCGGGGGGGAGACCCAGTACTTC. Translating gives CASSFLSSGGETQYF. Supplemented by reference TRBV7-9 and TRBJ2-5, the full variable domain reads DTGVSQNPRHKITKRGQNVTFRCDPISEHNRLYWYRQTLGQGPEFLTYFQNEAQLEKSRLLSDRFSAERPKGSFSTLEIQRTEQGDSAMYLCASSFLSSGGETQYFGPGTRLLVL.

The chain couples TRBV7-9 to TRBJ2-7, with 9 bases aligning to TRBD1. After removal of 5 bases from V and 4 bases from J, the junction contained 9 bases not matched to a gene. Germline V lookup: CDR1 SEHNR, CDR2 FQNEAQ (reference sequence). The CDR3 spans 15 residues. CDR3: CASSQPGQGLYEQYF. The CDR3 bases are TGTGCCAGCAGCCAACCGGGACAGGGTTTATACGAGCAGTACTTC.

The rearrangement uses TRBV4-1 and TRBJ2-1; no firm D call. CDR3 length: 15 residues. The germline gives CDR1 MGHRA, CDR2 YSYEKL. The germline V and J ends were trimmed by 0 bases and 2 bases, with 8 bases remaining between them. DNA for the CDR3: TGCGCCAGCAGCCAAGACCAATGGACCTACAATGAGCAGTTCTTC. This sequence encodes CASSQDQWTYNEQFF.

This clone was seen a single time. This rearrangement joins TRBV19 to TRBJ1-1; D unclear. The CDR3 runs to 12 residues. The germline V gene has CDR1 LNHDA and CDR2 SQIVND (reference sequence). Trimming removed 9 bases at V and 1 base at J, with 9 bases between. Here the CDR3 DNA reads TGTGCCAGCAACTCCGGGAACACTGAAGCTTTCTTT. Protein product: CASNSGNTEAFF.

The chain links TRBV29-1 to TRBJ2-5; D might be TRBD2 (6 bases). Trimming stripped 3 bases from V and 10 bases from J, with 21 bases between. This CDR3 is 14 amino acids long. Germline V gene data show CDR1 as SQVTM and CDR2 as ANQGSEA. The CDR3 region has the DNA TGCAGCGTTGACGGCGGGACGGGGCGGGACGTCCAGTACTTC. It is translated as CSVDGGTGRDVQYF.

This chain connects TRBV28 to TRBJ1-5, with TRBD1 matching 8 bases. CDR1 is MDHEN and CDR2 is SYDVKM in the germline V gene. The CDR3 extends over 14 amino acids. V trimming: 6 bases; J trimming: 6 bases; junction bases outside the gene matches: 7. This chain's CDR3 is CASSPGTGIQPQHF. Written as DNA, the CDR3 is TGTGCCAGCAGCCCAGGGACAGGAATTCAGCCCCAGCATTTT.

The chain carries TRBV19 and TRBJ2-2; maybe TRBD1 (6 bases). The CDR3 consists of 17 residues. The V gene's germline CDR1 is LNHDA and CDR2 SQIVND (reference sequence). The V gene lost 3 bases and the J gene lost 5 bases, with 19 bases spanning the gap. CDR3 coding DNA: TGTGCCAGTAGTATTGTTGGCAGGGGCGTTTCAACCGGGGAGCTGTTTTTT. Its protein is CASSIVGRGVSTGELFF.

This clone was found once. The chain couples TRBV7-9 to TRBJ2-1; D uncertain. This CDR3 comprises 15 residues. Trimming removed 1 base from V and 7 bases from J, with 14 bases in between. The V gene's germline CDR1 is SEHNR and CDR2 FQNEAQ (reference sequence). CDR3 in amino acids: CASSLGPDAPNEQFF. In DNA form, the CDR3 reads TGTGCCAGCAGCTTAGGGCCCGACGCTCCTAATGAGCAGTTCTTC.

This chain links TRBV6-6 with TRBJ2-3; TRBD1 or TRBD2 may be the D gene (5 bases each). The germline V gene has CDR1 MNHNY and CDR2 SVGAGI (reference sequence). This CDR3 is 15 amino acids long. Trimming shortened V by 2 bases and J by 0 bases, and 9 bases separated the two germline ends. Here the CDR3 DNA reads TGTGCCAGCAGTTACGAGGGGATGAGCACAGATACGCAGTATTTT. This translates into CASSYEGMSTDTQYF.

This clone was detected only once. The rearrangement uses TRBV6-5 and TRBJ2-1, with D unresolved. The V end was cut by 2 bases, the J end by 7 bases, with 3 bases between. The CDR3 is made up of 11 amino acids. The germline V gene encodes CDR1 MNHEY and CDR2 SVGAGI. CDR3 DNA sequence: TGTGCCAGCAGTTACGGTAATGAGCAGTTCTTC. Protein: CASSYGNEQFF.

J is TRBJ2-1 and V is TRBV11-2, with D unclear. V lost 3 bases, J lost 0 bases, and 9 bases lay in between. CDR3 length: 15 amino acids. CDR1 SGHAT and CDR2 FQNNGV come from the germline V gene. The CDR3 reads CASSFAASSYNEQFF. Written as DNA, the CDR3 is TGTGCCAGCAGCTTTGCAGCGAGCTCCTACAATGAGCAGTTCTTC.

The rearrangement links TRBV9 to TRBJ2-3; TRBD1 matches at 7 bases. V shed 3 bases and J 2 bases; nucleotides not matched to a gene: 12. CDR1 is SGDLS, CDR2 YYNGEE, per germline. The CDR3 loop spans 17 amino acids. The CDR3 bases are TGTGCCAGCAGCGCCCTGGACAGGAAGACCCCCACAGATACGCAGTATTTT. Translation gives CASSALDRKTPTDTQYF.

The chain is built from TRBV2 and TRBJ2-7; no definite D call. The CDR3 loop spans 16 amino acids. Trimming shortened V by 0 bases and J by 0 bases, and 12 bases separated the two germline ends. Germline CDR1 reads SNHLY; CDR2 reads FYNNEI. The CDR3 DNA sequence: TGTGCCAGCAGTGAAGCGGCAGGCCTGAGCTCCTACGAGCAGTACTTC. It translates to CASSEAAGLSSYEQYF.

V gene TRBV27 combines with J gene TRBJ2-7, with TRBD1 matching 9 bases. The germline V gene encodes CDR1 MNHEY and CDR2 SMNVEV (reference sequence). J gave up 4 bases and V 6 bases, and 7 bases lay outside the gene matches. The CDR3 runs to 14 residues. The CDR3 reads CASSLQGAGYEQYF. The CDR3 DNA sequence: TGTGCCAGCAGCCTACAGGGGGCAGGTTACGAGCAGTACTTC.

This clone was counted a single time. This chain uses TRBV6-1 with TRBJ1-1; TRBD1 might be the D (6 bases). CDR1 and CDR2 from the germline V gene are MNHNS and SASEGT. CDR3 size: 13 residues. Trimming took off 6 bases at V and 4 bases at J, with 12 bases between the two ends. This CDR3 is CASRITGFTEAFF. The CDR3 nucleotides are TGTGCCAGCAGGATAACAGGGTTCACTGAAGCTTTCTTT.

The rearrangement joins TRBV9 to TRBJ2-7; TRBD1 matches 8 bases. Looked up from germline, CDR1 is SGDLS and CDR2 is YYNGEE. Trimming removed 4 bases from V and 3 bases from J; junction bases left unmatched: 15. The CDR3 is 17 residues long. Here the CDR3 reads CASSPPTGQGGDYEQYF. The CDR3 DNA sequence: TGTGCCAGCAGCCCTCCAACCGGACAGGGAGGAGACTACGAGCAGTACTTC.